This T cell receptor beta chain was retrieved from a study of beta chain features in type 1 diabetes. Study-level points and caveats: TCRB CDR3s from Type 1 diabetes patients were moderately but significantly shorter in all four CD4+ subsets.

The ends were cut back, 3 bases at V and 4 bases at J, with 9 bases in the middle. CDR1 is SGHTA and CDR2 is FQGTGA in the germline V gene. The CDR3 has 13 residues. Comments on this clone: Its cognate antigen is unknown. This same CDR3 is encoded by further DNA sequences in the sample.

The isolated RNA, all of it, was reverse transcribed, so expressed TCRB transcripts were what got sequenced. TCRdb's copy holds only in-frame clones and misses some; the assay was immunoSEQ multiplex PCR. The data hold about 160,000 clones, with about 9% observed a single time. The sequencing input was central memory CD4+ T cells from blood. The rearrangement links TRBV7-3 to TRBJ2-5; D perhaps matches TRBD2 (5 bases). The TCR sequence derives from a woman aged 18-30 years with type 1 diabetes. CDR3 residues: CASSLWERETQYF. The CDR3 DNA is TGTGCCAGCAGCTTGTGGGAGAGAGAGACCCAGTACTTC.